The 26 T cell receptor beta chains given below trace back to one sample, sequenced in a study of blood T cells in healthy people across ages. Using a J-beta primer mix together with a sample-barcoded 5' primer, a second PCR was run for roughly 7 to 12 cycles. TCRdb independently ran MiXCR on the 5' RACE reads; one entry per CDR3 protein. The sample consists of about 1.5 million distinct CDR3 sequences, roughly 43% of them appearing once. Sequences were obtained from blood. Receptors were obtained from a young woman in good health.

J is TRBJ1-1 and V is TRBV6-5; D may be TRBD1 (6 bases). CDR3 length equals 13 residues. V lost 5 bases and J 4 bases, leaving 11 bases between the germline ends. Germline V gives CDR1 MNHEY, CDR2 SVGAGI. CDR3 sequence: CASSGGRATEAFF. As DNA, the CDR3 is TGTGCCAGCAGTGGGGGGCGTGCCACTGAAGCTTTCTTT.

This clonotype has just a few counts. As DNA, the CDR3 is TGTGCCAGCAGTCCAACTAGCGGGAGGGCCATGGTGACAGATACGCAGTATTTT. This sequence encodes CASSPTSGRAMVTDTQYF. V gene TRBV27 combines with J gene TRBJ2-3, with 13 bases aligning to TRBD2. The junction had 11 bases not matched to a gene; V was cut back by 5 bases and J by 3 bases. This CDR3 contains 18 residues. Per the germline V gene, CDR1 is MNHEY and CDR2 is SMNVEV (reference sequence).

This clonotype came up once. J is TRBJ2-1 and V is TRBV20-1; 7 bases agree with TRBD2. The J call could be wrong; TRBJ2-7 is a better fit for the DNA end. CDR3 length: 12 amino acids. CDR1 is DFQATT, CDR2 SNEGSKA, per germline (reference sequence). The CDR3 region is CGGEAAYNEQYF. CDR3 in DNA: TGCGGGGGGGAAGCGGCCTACAATGAGCAGTACTTC.

This clonotype was observed a handful of times. This sequence joins TRBV3-1 and TRBJ1-2; TRBD1 is a possible D gene (6 bases). Trimming shortened V by 4 bases and J by 2 bases, and 11 bases separated the two germline ends. The germline CDR1 and CDR2 sequences are LGHDT and YNNKEL (reference sequence). The CDR3 sequence is 14 residues long. As DNA, the CDR3 is TGTGCCAGCAGCCTATTCGACAGGAACTATGGCTACACCTTC. Its translation is CASSLFDRNYGYTF. The variable domain in full, completed from reference TRBV3-1 and TRBJ1-2, reads DTAVSQTPKYLVTQMGNDKSIKCEQNLGHDTMYWYKQDSKKFLKIMFSYNNKELIINETVPNRFSPKSPDKAHLNLHINSLELGDSAVYFCASSLFDRNYGYTFGSGTRLTVV.

V usage is TRBV9 and J usage is TRBJ2-1; TRBD2 is a possible D gene (7 bases). This CDR3 contains 17 residues. V lost 0 bases to trimming and J lost 4 bases, with 17 bases between them. CDR1 SGDLS and CDR2 YYNGEE come from the germline V gene. CDR3 in DNA: TGTGCCAGCAGCGTAGGCCTTTTGGGGGGGCATTACAATGAGCAGTTCTTC. Amino acids: CASSVGLLGGHYNEQFF.

As concerns this clonotype: It may be a read error: a sequence one base away is much more abundant. The rearrangement joins TRBV4-2 to TRBJ2-1; a possible D gene is TRBD2 (6 bases). Germline values: CDR1 LGHNA, CDR2 YNFKEQ. This CDR3 contains 15 residues. CDR3 bases: TGTGCCAGCAACTCGTTGGCCGGGAGCGGCGATGAGCAGATCTTC. Protein sequence: CASNSLAGSGDEQIF.

This chain connects TRBV12-3 or TRBV12-4 to TRBJ1-1; D not resolved. V lost 0 bases, J lost 7 bases, and 12 bases lay in between. The CDR3 totals 14 residues. The CDR3 nucleotides are TGTGCCAGCAGTTTAGCCCTCCCAACTAATGAAGCTTTCTTT. Translated: CASSLALPTNEAFF.

The chain joins TRBV6-5 to TRBJ2-5; D is uncertain. The CDR3 contains 13 residues. The V end lost 5 bases, the J end lost 5 bases, and 12 bases lay between the germline ends. Germline CDR1 and CDR2: MNHEY and SVGAGI. The CDR3, as DNA: TGTGCCAGCAGTCACCGGGCCAGCGAGACCCAGTACTTC. Translating it yields CASSHRASETQYF.

This clonotype was recorded at least ten times. The V call is TRBV28, the J call TRBJ2-1; D is ambiguous. Looked up from germline, CDR1 is MDHEN and CDR2 is SYDVKM. V lost 3 bases and J lost 8, with 8 bases in between. The CDR3 totals 12 residues. The CDR3 here is CASSLGSDEQFF. The DNA for the CDR3 is TGTGCCAGCAGTTTGGGGTCCGATGAGCAGTTCTTC.

The chain joins TRBV25-1 to TRBJ1-3, with 11 bases identical to TRBD1. Per germline, CDR1 MGHDK and CDR2 SYGVNS. The CDR3 has 15 amino acids. V was pared by 3 bases and J by 9 bases, with 7 bases of the junction left unmatched. The CDR3 here is CASSDPGTGGVTIYF. The CDR3 nucleotides read TGTGCCAGCAGTGACCCCGGGACAGGGGGAGTCACCATATATTTT.

Here the CDR3 DNA reads TGTGCCAGCAGCCTCACCGGGACAGTTGCTGGAAACACCATATATTTT. This sequence encodes CASSLTGTVAGNTIYF. The chain couples TRBV27 to TRBJ1-3, with TRBD1 matching over 7 bases. The junction had 10 bases not matched to a gene; V was cut back by 6 bases and J by 2 bases. Germline CDR1 reads MNHEY; CDR2 reads SMNVEV (reference sequence). The CDR3 loop spans 16 amino acids.

Concerning this clonotype itself: Its ends do not fully match the called genes, so a read error is possible. The V gene is TRBV4-1, the J gene TRBJ1-1; D is undetermined. The CDR3 contains 13 residues. Germline V gives CDR1 MGHRA, CDR2 YSYEKL. The CDR3 region is CASGQWMNTEAFF. The CDR3 DNA is TGCGCCAGCGGCCAATGGATGAACACTGAAGCTTTCTTT.

This rearrangement joins TRBV20-1 to TRBJ2-5; D may be TRBD1 (6 bases). Germline V gene lookup returns CDR1 DFQATT and CDR2 SNEGSKA (reference sequence). V lost 5 bases to trimming and J lost 2 bases, with 15 bases between them. The CDR3 runs 14 residues. CDR3 nucleotide sequence: TGCAGTGCTCTAGGGGTTGGACAGCAAGAGACCCAGTACTTC. Translation: CSALGVGQQETQYF.

In this sample, this clonotype turned up once. CDR3 protein: CSASIAGGGNEQFF. In nucleotides, the CDR3 is TGCAGTGCAAGCATAGCGGGGGGCGGCAATGAGCAGTTCTTC. The rearrangement joins TRBV20-1 to TRBJ2-1, with 10 bases identical to TRBD2. The CDR3 spans 14 residues. V dropped 6 bases and J dropped 6; count of bases not matched to a gene: 8. Per the germline V gene, CDR1 is DFQATT and CDR2 is SNEGSKA (reference sequence).

This clonotype was counted only a few times. The chain couples TRBV4-3 to TRBJ2-7; possibly TRBD2 for D (5 bases). V was cut by 3 bases and J by 3 bases, with 15 bases left in between. Germline V CDR1 and CDR2: LGHNA, YSLEER. The CDR3 is 15 amino acids. CDR3 loop: CASSQWLAAGYEQYF. CDR3 sequence (DNA): TGCGCCAGCAGCCAGTGGCTTGCGGCGGGCTACGAGCAGTACTTC.

This clonotype was found a few times. This rearrangement joins TRBV28 to TRBJ2-1; 11 bases are shared with TRBD2. Unmatched junction bases numbered 9, after V lost 5 bases and J lost 6 bases. CDR3 length: 16 amino acids. Germline CDR1 is MDHEN and CDR2 is SYDVKM. Here the CDR3 DNA reads TGTGCCAGCAGTCCTCCGGGACTAGCGGCCTTCAATGAGCAGTTCTTC. Encoded protein: CASSPPGLAAFNEQFF.

This clonotype turned up a few times. The genes are TRBV4-1 and TRBJ1-2; no clear D. Germline V gene data show CDR1 as MGHRA and CDR2 as YSYEKL. The CDR3 length is 16 residues. V lost 1 base and J 8 bases, leaving 20 bases between the germline ends. The CDR3 reads CASSQVGLRGPVGYTF. The CDR3 region has the DNA TGCGCCAGCAGCCAAGTCGGGTTGCGAGGGCCTGTCGGCTACACCTTC.

This chain uses TRBV6-2 or TRBV6-3 with TRBJ2-2; 7 bases map to TRBD2. The CDR3 is 16 residues long. J was trimmed by 7 bases and V by 4 bases; bases with no gene match: 12. Germline V gene lookup returns CDR1 MNHEY and CDR2 SVGEGT. The CDR3 spells CASSLLPRWGGGELFF. CDR3 bases: TGTGCCAGCAGTTTACTCCCTCGTTGGGGGGGCGGGGAGCTGTTTTTT.

This clonotype was counted a few times. The chain links TRBV12-3 or TRBV12-4 to TRBJ2-7, with D hard to call. The CDR3 covers 15 residues. Trimming pared 7 bases from V and 5 bases from J, leaving 21 bases between. The CDR3 DNA is TGTGCCAGCACCCCTTTCGGAACCGAAGGCGACGAGCAGTACTTC. Its protein product is CASTPFGTEGDEQYF.

On this clonotype: One end of the junction is discordant with germline, which a read error may explain. J is TRBJ2-3 and V is TRBV7-2; no definite D call. Germline V gene sequence: CDR1 SGHTA, CDR2 FQGNSA. The CDR3 is made up of 12 amino acids. CDR3 in amino acids: CASSLFSDTRYF. For the CDR3, the DNA is TGTGCCAGCAGCCTTTTCTCGGATACGCGGTATTTT.

The rearrangement joins TRBV7-2 to TRBJ2-4; 11 positions match TRBD2. The J call is doubtful: the DNA matches TRBJ2-5 better. The CDR3 is made up of 18 amino acids. Germline CDR1 and CDR2: SGHTA and FQGNSA. CDR3 sequence reads: CASSLEGRLAGTGETQYF. The CDR3 nucleotides read TGTGCCAGCAGCTTAGAGGGGAGACTAGCGGGAACAGGAGAGACCCAGTACTTC.

This clonotype occurred a few times. V usage is TRBV20-1 and J usage is TRBJ1-1; the match to TRBD1 covers 7 bases. V was clipped by 0 bases and J by 5 bases; unmatched bases: 9. This CDR3 is 15 amino acids long. Germline CDR1 reads DFQATT; CDR2 reads SNEGSKA (reference sequence). The CDR3 here is CSARDQGGVSTEAFF. DNA of the CDR3: TGCAGTGCTAGAGATCAGGGGGGCGTTTCGACTGAAGCTTTCTTT.

This sequence joins TRBV7-9 and TRBJ2-5; D unclear. The V gene lost 7 bases and the J gene lost 11 bases, with 26 bases spanning the gap. Germline V lookup: CDR1 SEHNR, CDR2 FQNEAQ (reference sequence). This CDR3 has 15 residues. The chain's CDR3 is CASTGIRSPYNEQYF. The CDR3 DNA reads TGTGCCAGCACCGGAATACGGTCACCTTACAATGAGCAGTACTTC.

This clonotype was seen more than once but under ten times. The rearrangement uses TRBV4-3 and TRBJ2-2; no definite D call. Trimming removed 0 bases at V and 13 bases at J, with 12 bases between. Per the germline V gene, CDR1 is LGHNA and CDR2 is YSLEER. This CDR3 is built from 13 residues. CDR3 loop: CASSQDIGRWLFF. DNA for the CDR3: TGCGCCAGCAGCCAAGATATAGGACGTTGGCTGTTTTTT.

This clonotype was observed at least ten times. The J gene is TRBJ2-7, the V gene TRBV20-1; weak D call: TRBD2 (5 bases). Germline CDR1 DFQATT, CDR2 SNEGSKA (reference sequence). The CDR3 sequence is 12 residues long. Trimming cost V 0 bases and J 3 bases, with 6 bases left between them. CDR3 residues: CSARDRGYEQYF. DNA of the CDR3: TGCAGTGCTAGAGACCGGGGCTACGAGCAGTACTTC.

This clonotype was detected only a few times. The V gene is TRBV29-1, the J gene TRBJ2-7; D not certain. The length of the CDR3 is 13 residues. Germline lookup yields CDR1 SQVTM and CDR2 ANQGSEA. V lost 0 bases to trimming and J lost 4 bases, with 10 bases between them. The CDR3, as DNA: TGCAGCGTTGAAGACTTGACCTCGTACGAGCAGTACTTC. It translates to CSVEDLTSYEQYF.